Sequencing of this TCR beta chain was carried out in a study of persistence of HIV-infected CD4 T cells. Across the whole study: Donors had been on suppressive ART for a median of around 8 years.

Concerning this clone itself: Its specificity is unknown.

Sequencing used immunoSEQ version 4 in survey mode. Some clones are missing from TCRdb's copy, which holds only in-frame ones; the method was immunoSEQ multiplex PCR. The profile shows some 48,000 clones, around 75% of them singletons. Lysates of CMV-infected fibroblasts at 10 ug/mL stimulated these cells. CD40L-negative CD69-negative CD45RO-high memory CD4+ T cells were sorted as populations depleted of antigen-responding cells. CDR3 length equals 17 residues. V gave up 5 bases and J gave up 0 bases; unmatched junction bases: 7. Germline V gene lookup returns CDR1 SEHNR and CDR2 FQNEAQ (reference sequence).

The sample consisted of CD4+ T cells sorted from PBMCs after approximately 20-hour stimulation, taken from a patient who received antiretroviral therapy. The rearrangement uses TRBV7-9 and TRBJ2-2, with 9 bases lining up with TRBD2. The clonotype was recovered from an adult man with HIV who was CMV-seropositive. The CDR3 sequence: CASSPDLAGTNTGELFF. Here the CDR3 DNA reads TGTGCCAGCAGCCCGGACCTAGCGGGAACGAACACCGGGGAGCTGTTTTTT.